The 14 T cell receptor beta chains given below trace back to one sample, sequenced in a study of type 1 regulatory T cells. One entry per CDR3 protein results from TCRdb running MiXCR on the reads. The sample consists of some 90,000 distinct CDR3 sequences, around a third of them appearing once. Sequencing input: CD4+ T cells, either the whole sample or a sorted fraction (not recorded which). The receptors stem from a human donor in good health.

V and J are TRBV20-1 and TRBJ1-5; TRBD1 aligns across 8 bases. The V gene's germline CDR1 is DFQATT and CDR2 SNEGSKA (reference sequence). The V and J ends lost 6 bases and 1 base, in that order; junction bases with no gene match: 11. The CDR3 runs 16 residues. Here the CDR3 DNA reads TGCAGTGCGGGGACAGGAGCCGGAGGAAGCAATCAGCCCCAGCATTTT. Amino acids: CSAGTGAGGSNQPQHF.

This clonotype was seen more than once but under ten times. The chain uses TRBV9 and TRBJ2-1, with TRBD2 matching 8 bases. Germline V gene data show CDR1 as SGDLS and CDR2 as YYNGEE. This CDR3 comprises 17 residues. V dropped 4 bases and J dropped 6; count of bases not matched to a gene: 15. CDR3: CASSPRTGGRFANEQFF. CDR3 nucleotide sequence: TGTGCCAGCAGCCCCAGGACTGGCGGGAGGTTTGCCAATGAGCAGTTCTTC.

The rearrangement links TRBV29-1 to TRBJ1-2; 9 bases are a match to TRBD1. V lost 5 bases to trimming and J lost 8 bases; unmatched junction nucleotides: 6. The CDR3 loop spans 12 amino acids. CDR1 and CDR2 from the germline V gene are SQVTM and ANQGSEA. The CDR3 loop reads CSVSQGARGYTF. CDR3 DNA: TGCAGCGTTTCACAGGGGGCGAGAGGCTACACCTTC.

The V gene is TRBV12-3 or TRBV12-4, the J gene TRBJ2-3, with a tentative D call TRBD1 (6 bases). The ends were cut back, 7 bases at V and 2 bases at J, with 16 bases in the middle. CDR3 size: 15 residues. The CDR3 loop is CASTSPGAYTDTQYF. In DNA form, the CDR3 reads TGTGCCAGCACCTCCCCAGGGGCCTACACAGATACGCAGTATTTT.

The chain combines TRBV20-1 with TRBJ2-6; D is ambiguous. The V gene lost 6 bases and the J gene lost 0 bases, with 9 bases spanning the gap. The CDR3 consists of 14 residues. Looked up from germline, CDR1 is DFQATT and CDR2 is SNEGSKA (reference sequence). The CDR3: CSAPTYSGANVLTF. Here the CDR3 DNA reads TGCAGTGCCCCTACCTACTCTGGGGCCAACGTCCTGACTTTC.

This rearrangement joins TRBV5-1 to TRBJ2-5; 10 nucleotides line up with TRBD2. The junction had 6 bases not matched to a gene; V was cut back by 0 bases and J by 4 bases. This CDR3 is 16 amino acids long. CDR1 and CDR2 (germline): SGHRS, YFSETQ. The CDR3 here is CASSLESSGSGETQYF. The CDR3 coding sequence is TGCGCCAGCAGCTTGGAATCTAGCGGGAGCGGAGAGACCCAGTACTTC.

This clonotype was seen more than once but under ten times. The chain uses TRBV20-1 and TRBJ2-7, with D perhaps assigned TRBD1 or TRBD2 (5 bases each). The germline gives CDR1 DFQATT, CDR2 SNEGSKA (reference sequence). This CDR3 contains 16 residues. V was pared by 3 bases and J by 7 bases, with 25 bases between. CDR3: CSASQTTGFGVGEQYF. CDR3 nucleotide sequence: TGCAGTGCTAGTCAAACCACAGGATTCGGGGTGGGGGAGCAGTACTTC.

This clonotype was counted between two and nine times. This rearrangement joins TRBV7-9 to TRBJ2-4; perhaps TRBD2 as D (6 bases). This CDR3 is 14 amino acids long. Deletions cut 5 bases from V and 6 bases from J, with 14 bases between. Germline assignment: CDR1 SEHNR and CDR2 FQNEAQ (reference sequence). The CDR3 coding sequence is TGTGCCAGCAGCCCGCGGGAAGTGGGAAACATTCAGTACTTC. Translating gives CASSPREVGNIQYF.

This clonotype came up many times. V and J are TRBV11-2 and TRBJ2-3, with no clear D. V shed 4 bases and J shed 3 bases, with 11 bases lying between them. Germline V gene lookup returns CDR1 SGHAT and CDR2 FQNNGV. The length of the CDR3 is 14 residues. CDR3 nucleotide sequence: TGTGCCAGCAGCTCCCGCGGTCTTACAGATACGCAGTATTTT. It translates to CASSSRGLTDTQYF.

This clonotype was picked up a small number of times. The rearrangement joins TRBV28 to TRBJ2-7; 9 bases match TRBD1. This CDR3 has 15 residues. Germline trimming cut 5 bases from V and 5 bases from J; bases unmatched to any gene: 10. Germline V gene lookup returns CDR1 MDHEN and CDR2 SYDVKM. The CDR3 DNA reads TGTGCCAGCAGTCACCGACAGGGGGGTATTAACGAGCAGTACTTC. This gives the protein CASSHRQGGINEQYF. The full variable domain, rest sourced from reference TRBV28 and TRBJ2-7, is DVKVTQSSRYLVKRTGEKVFLECVQDMDHENMFWYRQDPGLGLRLIYFSYDVKMKEKGDIPEGYSVSREKKERFSLILESASTNQTSMYLCASSHRQGGINEQYFGPGTRLTVT.

A word on this clonotype: The germline gene is not matched at one end of the junction; a read error may be the cause. This chain uses TRBV7-7 with TRBJ2-5; TRBD2 agrees at 9 bases. The V gene's germline CDR1 is SSHAT and CDR2 FNYEAQ (reference sequence). The CDR3 loop spans 15 amino acids. CDR3 coding DNA: TGTGCCAGCAGCAGAGCTAGCGGGGCCCAAGAGACCCAGCACTTC. The encoded protein is CASSRASGAQETQHF. Looking up the rest from reference TRBV7-7 and TRBJ2-5 gives the full variable domain: GAGVSQSPRYKVTKRGQDVTLRCDPISSHATLYWYQQALGQGPEFLTYFNYEAQPDKSGLPSDRFSAERPEGSISTLTIQRTEQRDSAMYRCASSRASGAQETQHFGPGTRLLVL.

The V and J genes are TRBV7-9 and TRBJ2-7; a possible D gene is TRBD2 (6 bases). Germline V gives CDR1 SEHNR, CDR2 FQNEAQ (reference sequence). V was shortened by 5 bases and J by 0 bases, with 17 bases between the two germline ends. The CDR3 has 16 residues. The CDR3 nucleotides read TGTGCCAGCAGCCAAGCGGGCACTAGCTCCTCCTACGAGCAGTACTTC. It is translated as CASSQAGTSSSYEQYF.

This clonotype showed up just a few times. The chain employs TRBV28 and TRBJ2-4, with 9 bases matching TRBD2. This CDR3 has 16 residues. Trimming at V came to 3 bases and at J to 3 bases, leaving 6 bases not matched to a gene. The germline V gene encodes CDR1 MDHEN and CDR2 SYDVKM. CDR3 sequence: CASSFGREGGKNIQYF. The CDR3 DNA is TGTGCCAGCAGTTTCGGGCGGGAGGGGGGCAAAAACATTCAGTACTTC.

V usage is TRBV12-3 or TRBV12-4 and J usage is TRBJ2-7; D is uncertain. V was pared by 7 bases and J by 1 base, with 11 bases between. The length of the CDR3 is 13 residues. The CDR3 DNA reads TGTGCCAGCACCCTGACACCTTCCTACGAGCAGTACTTC. Translated: CASTLTPSYEQYF.